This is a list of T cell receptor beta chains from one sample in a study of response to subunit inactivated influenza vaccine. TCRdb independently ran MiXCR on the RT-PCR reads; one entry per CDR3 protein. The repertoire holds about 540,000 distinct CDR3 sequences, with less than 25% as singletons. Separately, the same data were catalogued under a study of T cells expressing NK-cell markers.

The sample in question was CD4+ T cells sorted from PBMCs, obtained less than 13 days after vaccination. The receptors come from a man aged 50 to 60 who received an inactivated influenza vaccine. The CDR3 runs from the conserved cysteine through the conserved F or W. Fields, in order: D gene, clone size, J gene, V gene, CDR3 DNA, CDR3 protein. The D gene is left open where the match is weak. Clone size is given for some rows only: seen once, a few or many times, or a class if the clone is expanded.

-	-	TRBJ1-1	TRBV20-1	TGCAGTGCTAGAGCGACGGGACATCAGAACACTGAAGCTTTCTTT	CSARATGHQNTEAFF
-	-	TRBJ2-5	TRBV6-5	TGTGCCAGCAGTTACTCGATGGCAGGGAGGTTTGAAGAGACCCAGTACTTC	CASSYSMAGRFEETQYF
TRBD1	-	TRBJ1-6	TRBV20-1	TGCAGTGCTAGAGATCCCTACGACAGGGGGCCTTATAACTCCTATAATTCACCCCTCCACTTT	CSARDPYDRGPYNSYNSPLHF
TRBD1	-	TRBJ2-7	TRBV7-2	TGTGCCAGCAGCTCGACAGGGGAAAACGAGCAGTACTTC	CASSSTGENEQYF
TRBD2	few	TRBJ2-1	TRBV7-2	TGTGCCAGCAGCTTACTAGGGCTAGCGGGTGACAATGAGCAGTTCTTC	CASSLLGLAGDNEQFF
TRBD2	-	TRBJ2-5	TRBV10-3	TGTGCCATCAGTGACCCCCCGACTAGCGGGGGGCTCGGGAGGGAGACCCAGTACTTC	CAISDPPTSGGLGRETQYF
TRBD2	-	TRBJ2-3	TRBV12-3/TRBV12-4	TGTGCCAGCAGCAGGACTAGCGGTCCCTGGGATACGCAGTATTTT	CASSRTSGPWDTQYF
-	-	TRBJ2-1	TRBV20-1	TGCAGTGCTAGACCAACGGATTACAATGAGCAGTTCTTC	CSARPTDYNEQFF
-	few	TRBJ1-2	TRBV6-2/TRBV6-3	TGTGCCAGCAGTTACTCGTCAGACATGAGGGTATCTATGGGCTACACCTTC	CASSYSSDMRVSMGYTF
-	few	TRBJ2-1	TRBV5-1	TGCGCCAGCAGCTTGGCCGGGTCTGACATCGACAATGAGCAGTTCTTC	CASSLAGSDIDNEQFF
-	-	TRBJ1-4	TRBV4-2	TGTGCCAGCAGCCAATCTGGGCCCGAGTATGGTGAAAAACTGTTTTTT	CASSQSGPEYGEKLFF
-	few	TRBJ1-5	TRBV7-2	TGTGCCAGCAGCCTCGATATACAGGGAAACAGGCCTCAGCCCCAGCATTTT	CASSLDIQGNRPQPQHF
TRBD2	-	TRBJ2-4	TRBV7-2	TGTGCCAGCCCGAACCCGGGGGGGGTCGCCAAAAACATTCAGTACTTC	CASPNPGGVAKNIQYF
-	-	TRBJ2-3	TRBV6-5	TGTGCCAGCAGTTACCGAGGGACTAGCACAGATACGCAGTATTTT	CASSYRGTSTDTQYF
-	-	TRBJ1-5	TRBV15	TGTGCCACCGGCCGGACAGCTAGCAATCAGCCCCAGCATTTT	CATGRTASNQPQHF
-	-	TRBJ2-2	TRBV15	TGTGCCACCAGCGGAGCCCATGGGGTTTCGACCGGGGAGCTGTTTTTT	CATSGAHGVSTGELFF
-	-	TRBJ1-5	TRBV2	TGTGCCAGCAGTGAAGCCCGACACTTTAATCAGCCCCAGCATTTT	CASSEARHFNQPQHF
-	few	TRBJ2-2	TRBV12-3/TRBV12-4	TGTGCCAGCAGTTTAGATGGATTCACCGGGGAGCTGTTTTTT	CASSLDGFTGELFF
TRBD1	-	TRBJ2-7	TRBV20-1	TGCAGTGCTCCCTCGGCCGACAGGGGTCTCTACGAGCAGTACTTC	CSAPSADRGLYEQYF
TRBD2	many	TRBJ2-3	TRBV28	TGTGCCAGCAGTGCCAACCTACCGGGACTAGCGGCCGGACGGGTAGATACGCAGTATTTT	CASSANLPGLAAGRVDTQYF
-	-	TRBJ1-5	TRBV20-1	TGCAGTGCTAGAGATCGAGGGGGGCAGCCCCAGCATTTT	CSARDRGGQPQHF
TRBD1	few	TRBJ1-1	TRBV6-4	TGTGCCAGCAAAGGACAGGGCAACACTGAAGCTTTCTTT	CASKGQGNTEAFF
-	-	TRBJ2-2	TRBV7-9	TGTGCCAGCAGCGCCTCTGGCGGGGCCAAGAACACCGGGGAGCTGTTTTTT	CASSASGGAKNTGELFF
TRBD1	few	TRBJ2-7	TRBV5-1	TGCGCCAGCAGCACCTCCGGGACAGAGGACTACGAGCAGTACTTC	CASSTSGTEDYEQYF
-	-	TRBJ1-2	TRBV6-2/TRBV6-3	TGTGCCAGCAGCCGTTCCGGGACCTCTTTCTATGGCTACACCTTC	CASSRSGTSFYGYTF
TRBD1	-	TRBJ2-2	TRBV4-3	TGCGCCAGCAGCCAAGATCTTTTCAGGGGGCGGACCGGGGAGCTGTTTTTT	CASSQDLFRGRTGELFF
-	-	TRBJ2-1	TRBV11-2	TGTGCCAGCCATACTAGCTCCTACAATGAGCAGTTCTTC	CASHTSSYNEQFF
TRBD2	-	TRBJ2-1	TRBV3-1	TGTGCCAGCAGCCAAACTAGCGGGGGTTACAATGAGCAGTTCTTC	CASSQTSGGYNEQFF
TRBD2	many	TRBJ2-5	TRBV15	TGTGCCACCAGCCGCGGGAGGGTTCGGGAGACCCAGTACTTC	CATSRGRVRETQYF
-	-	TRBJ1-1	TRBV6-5	TGTGCCAGCAGTTACTCGAGTTCAAGACAGTTCTTTAACACTGAAGCTTTCTTT	CASSYSSSRQFFNTEAFF
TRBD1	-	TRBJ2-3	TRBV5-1	TGCGCCAGCAGCTCTGGACAGGCCACAGATACGCAGTATTTT	CASSSGQATDTQYF
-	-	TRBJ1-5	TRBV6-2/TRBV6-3	TGTGCCAGCAGTTACGTGGGGGGCCGGGGCAATCAGCCCCAGCATTTT	CASSYVGGRGNQPQHF
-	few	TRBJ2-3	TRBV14	TGTGCCAGCAGCCAAGCTCCCAGGAGCCCCACAGATACGCAGTATTTT	CASSQAPRSPTDTQYF
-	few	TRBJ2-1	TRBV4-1	TGCGCCAGCAGCCAACGCCCTCGGGGTCCGAGCTCCTACAATGAGCAGTTCTTC	CASSQRPRGPSSYNEQFF
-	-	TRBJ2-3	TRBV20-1	TGCAGTGCTAGAGATCTGCCAGCAGTTAGCACAGATACGCAGTATTTT	CSARDLPAVSTDTQYF
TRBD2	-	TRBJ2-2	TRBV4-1	TGCGCCAGCAGCTCACTAGCGGGGAACACCGGGGAGCTGTTTTTT	CASSSLAGNTGELFF
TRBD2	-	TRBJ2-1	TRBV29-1	TGCAGCGTTACCAGCGGGGGGCCGGTTGAGCAGTTCTTC	CSVTSGGPVEQFF
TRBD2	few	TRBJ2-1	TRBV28	TGTGCCAGCGGGGAGCTAGCGGGCAACTCCTACAATGAGCAGTTCTTC	CASGELAGNSYNEQFF
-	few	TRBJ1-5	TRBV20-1	TGCAGTGCTAGAGAAAACACACTAAATCAGCCCCAGCATTTT	CSARENTLNQPQHF
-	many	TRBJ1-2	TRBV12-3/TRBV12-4	TGTGCCAGCAGTTCCCGAAGGGGAAACTATGGCTACACCTTC	CASSSRRGNYGYTF
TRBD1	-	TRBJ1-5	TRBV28	TGTGCCAGCAGGTCAGACAGGGCTAGCAATCAGCCCCAGCATTTT	CASRSDRASNQPQHF
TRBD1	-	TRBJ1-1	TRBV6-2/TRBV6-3	TGTGCCAGCAGTTTCAACCGGGACAGGGGCACTGAAGCTTTCTTT	CASSFNRDRGTEAFF
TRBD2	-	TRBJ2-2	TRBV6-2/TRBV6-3	TGTGCCAGCAGTCACCCCGCGCTGCGAAGCGGGGCCGCGAAAAACACCGGGGAGCTGTTTTTT	CASSHPALRSGAAKNTGELFF
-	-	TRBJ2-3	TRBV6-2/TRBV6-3	TGTGCCAGCTCCAAAACGAAGCGGAGCACAGATACGCAGTATTTT	CASSKTKRSTDTQYF
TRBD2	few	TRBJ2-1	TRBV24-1	TGTGCCACCAGTGTGCGGGGGGGAGCGCGCGATGAGCAGTTCTTC	CATSVRGGARDEQFF
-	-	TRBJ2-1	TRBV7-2	TGTGCCAGCAGCTTCGCCCGACTATTGAGGGAGTCATGGAATGAGCAGTTCTTC	CASSFARLLRESWNEQFF
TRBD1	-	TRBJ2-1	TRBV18	TGTGCCAGCTCACCAGGCCACAGGGGCACCTACAATGAGCAGTTCTTC	CASSPGHRGTYNEQFF
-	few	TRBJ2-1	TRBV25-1	TGTGCCAGCAGTGAAAAGGGGACTTCCGGCCACAATGAGCAGTTCTTC	CASSEKGTSGHNEQFF
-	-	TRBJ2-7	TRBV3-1	TGTGCCAGCAGCCCCGGGGCAGCCGGTTCCTACGAGCAGTACTTC	CASSPGAAGSYEQYF
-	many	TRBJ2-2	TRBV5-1	TGCGCCAGCAGCGCCCTCCCCCAGGACGGCACCGGGGAGCTGTTTTTT	CASSALPQDGTGELFF
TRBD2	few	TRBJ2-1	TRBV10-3	TGTGCCATCAGTGACCTCTCGGGACTAGCGGGAGGGGATGAGCAGTTCTTC	CAISDLSGLAGGDEQFF
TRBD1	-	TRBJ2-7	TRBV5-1	TGCGCCAGTAAAAGACAGGGTGGGTACGAGCAGTACTTC	CASKRQGGYEQYF
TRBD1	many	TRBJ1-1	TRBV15	TGTGCCACCAGCAGAGAGGCAGGGGGCTCGAACACTGAAGCTTTCTTT	CATSREAGGSNTEAFF